The T cell receptor beta chain described here comes from a study of cytomegalovirus exposure and HLA in healthy donors. About this clone: Its antigen is undetermined.

Primers for the PCR totalled 60 Vbeta and 13 Jbeta. Repertoires were generated with immunoSEQ multiplex PCR, while TCRdb's copy carries only in-frame clones and drops some. The sample records approximately 150,000 clones, under 70% being singletons. Study-wide findings and caveats: There were reportedly fewer N-insertions in an Asian-associated ancestry cluster than the roughly 670-donor mean, in a later analysis. Follow-up analysis found HLA locus-dependent TCR association rates, highest for DRB1 and lowest for HLA-C. A previous analysis found most TCR beta V segments productive roughly 87% or roughly 30% of the time.

Germline lookup yields CDR1 KGHSH and CDR2 LQKENI. The length of the CDR3 is 14 residues. V was shortened by 3 bases and J by 5 bases, with 13 bases between the two germline ends. The sequence derives from a woman aged 60-75 years in good health and CMV-seronegative. Sequenced material: PBMCs. The rearrangement links TRBV18 to TRBJ2-5; D is possibly TRBD1 (6 bases). The CDR3 spells CASSPQGRGETQYF. CDR3 DNA sequence: TGTGCCAGCTCACCGCAGGGGCGAGGGGAGACCCAGTACTTC.